These 15 T cell receptor beta chains were all obtained from the same sample, sequenced in a study of blood T cells in healthy people across ages. A sample-barcoded 5' primer and a J-beta primer mix were used in a second PCR of roughly 6 to 11 cycles. TCRdb re-called the 5' RACE reads through MiXCR, storing one row per CDR3 protein. The table includes about 1.4 million distinct CDR3 sequences, almost 60% detected once. Sequenced sample: blood. Every receptor here comes from a man younger than 35 in good health.

The chain combines TRBV7-9 with TRBJ2-3, with 11 bases aligning to TRBD1. The germline CDR1 and CDR2 sequences are SEHNR and FQNEAQ (reference sequence). With V trimmed by 0 bases and J by 5 bases, 4 bases remained unmatched. The CDR3 loop spans 16 amino acids. CDR3 amino acids: CASSLAGQGAEDTQYF. The CDR3 DNA reads TGTGCCAGCAGCTTAGCCGGACAGGGGGCGGAAGATACGCAGTATTTT.

The table lists this clonotype with a few counts. The chain uses TRBV4-3 and TRBJ2-6, with TRBD1 as a possible D gene (5 bases). V was clipped by 0 bases and J by 2 bases, with 14 bases between them. The CDR3 runs to 18 residues. CDR1 is LGHNA and CDR2 is YSLEER in the germline V gene. The CDR3, as DNA: TGCGCCAGCAGCCAAGATGATTCGTGGGGCGCTGGGGCCAACGTCCTGACTTTC. Its protein product is CASSQDDSWGAGANVLTF.

V usage is TRBV6-5 and J usage is TRBJ2-7, with D unresolved. V lost 0 bases to trimming and J lost 5 bases, with 8 bases between them. Germline lookup yields CDR1 MNHEY and CDR2 SVGAGI. This CDR3 has 13 residues. The CDR3 sequence is CASSYSGKHEQYF. CDR3 nucleotides: TGTGCCAGCAGTTACTCTGGGAAACACGAGCAGTACTTC.

The gene calls are TRBV4-2 and TRBJ2-1; either TRBD1 or TRBD2 may supply D (6 bases each). Trimming shortened V by 1 base and J by 8 bases, and 15 bases separated the two germline ends. Germline V lookup: CDR1 LGHNA, CDR2 YNFKEQ. The CDR3 has 15 amino acids. This chain's CDR3 is CASSQGLGGQDEQFF. The CDR3 DNA is TGTGCCAGCAGCCAAGGACTAGGGGGGCAGGATGAGCAGTTCTTC.

The CDR3 here is CASRSSPGTSGSANTGELFF. The CDR3 DNA sequence: TGTGCCAGCAGATCGAGTCCCGGTACTAGCGGGAGTGCTAACACCGGGGAGCTGTTTTTT. The rearrangement links TRBV25-1 to TRBJ2-2, with 11 bases matching TRBD2. The germline gives CDR1 MGHDK, CDR2 SYGVNS. J gave up 2 bases and V 6 bases, and 17 bases lay outside the gene matches. The CDR3 is made up of 20 amino acids.

J is TRBJ2-1 and V is TRBV30, with no clear D. The germline CDR1 and CDR2 sequences are GTSNPN and SVGIG (reference sequence). This CDR3 is built from 15 residues. Trimming pared 3 bases from V and 0 bases from J, leaving 12 bases between. CDR3 sequence: CAWSGSLNSYNEQFF. The CDR3 bases are TGTGCCTGGAGCGGTTCCCTAAACTCCTACAATGAGCAGTTCTTC.

In the case of this clonotype: The junction differs from germline at one of its ends, possibly a read error. The chain uses TRBV9 and TRBJ1-1; D remains unclear. This CDR3 is 13 amino acids long. The germline gives CDR1 SGDLS, CDR2 YYNGEE. The CDR3 spells CAGSPDGETEAFF. As DNA, the CDR3 is TGTGCCGGCAGTCCCGATGGGGAGACTGAAGCTTTCTTT.

This clonotype was observed once. CDR3 bases: TGTGCCAGCAGTGGAATAAAGCAGCCCCAGCATTTT. It codes for CASSGIKQPQHF. The chain is built from TRBV25-1 and TRBJ1-5; D call uncertain. Germline assignment: CDR1 MGHDK and CDR2 SYGVNS. Between the trimmed V and J ends, which lost 4 bases and 7 bases, there was a span of 8 bases. The CDR3 extends over 12 amino acids.

This chain links TRBV20-1 with TRBJ2-5; no firm D call. The length of the CDR3 is 12 residues. Germline lookup yields CDR1 DFQATT and CDR2 SNEGSKA (reference sequence). V lost 3 bases and J lost 3, with 8 bases in between. Written as DNA, the CDR3 is TGCAGTGCTAGGTTGAGTGAAGAGACCCAGTACTTC. The encoded protein is CSARLSEETQYF.

V gene TRBV6-5 combines with J gene TRBJ2-7, with 9 bases matching TRBD1. Germline loops: CDR1 MNHEY, CDR2 SVGAGI. V lost 6 bases, J lost 5 bases, and 14 bases stayed unmatched. This CDR3 contains 16 residues. The CDR3 spells CASRPTYGDRVDEQYF. The CDR3 DNA is TGTGCCAGCAGACCGACTTACGGGGACAGGGTAGACGAGCAGTACTTC.

V gene TRBV27 combines with J gene TRBJ2-7; no reliable D call. V was clipped by 0 bases and J by 5 bases, with 17 bases between them. The CDR3 has 16 amino acids. Germline assignment: CDR1 MNHEY and CDR2 SMNVEV (reference sequence). The CDR3 DNA reads TGTGCCAGCAGTTTATCGGTGGGGATGGCCCTCGACGAGCAGTACTTC. Its protein product is CASSLSVGMALDEQYF.

V usage is TRBV24-1 and J usage is TRBJ1-2; perhaps TRBD1 as D (5 bases). From germline, CDR1 is KGHDR and CDR2 SFDVKD. CDR3 size: 15 residues. Trimming cost V 1 base and J 6 bases, with 14 bases left between them. CDR3 nucleotides: TGTGCCACCAGTGATTTACCCACCGGGACCCATGGCTACACCTTC. This translates into CATSDLPTGTHGYTF.

The V call is TRBV2, the J call TRBJ2-1, with D perhaps TRBD2 (6 bases). V was clipped by 11 bases and J by 7 bases, with 12 bases between them. Per the germline V gene, CDR1 is SNHLY and CDR2 is FYNNEI. There are 11 residues in the CDR3. This chain's CDR3 is CALYAGNEQFF. The CDR3 DNA reads TGTGCCCTATATGCGGGAAATGAGCAGTTCTTC.

The rearrangement links TRBV2 to TRBJ1-5; D is uncertain. Trimming pared 6 bases from V and 0 bases from J, leaving 12 bases between. Germline lookup yields CDR1 SNHLY and CDR2 FYNNEI. The CDR3 totals 15 residues. CDR3 coding DNA: TGTGCCAGCAGGGGGTTTGGGAATAGCAATCAGCCCCAGCATTTT. It specifies CASRGFGNSNQPQHF.

The chain couples TRBV20-1 to TRBJ2-5, with D tentatively TRBD1 (8 bases). Germline CDR1 DFQATT, CDR2 SNEGSKA (reference sequence). The CDR3 is 17 amino acids. The V and J ends lost 4 bases and 1 base respectively, with 22 bases between them. DNA of the CDR3: TGCAGTGCTACGCCGGAGACAGGGGAGGGGGCCCAAGAGACCCAGTACTTC. Protein product: CSATPETGEGAQETQYF.